A single sample gave rise to the 7 T cell receptor beta chains below, sequenced in a study of shared clonotypes between healthy human individuals. Some clones are missing from TCRdb's copy, which holds only in-frame ones; the method was immunoSEQ multiplex PCR. The profile covers roughly 1,800,000 clones, with 85% to 95% appearing a single time and around 1.2% taken by the ten largest. Naivety among CD8 cells was defined by CD45RO negativity and positive CCR7 selection, thereby excluding terminally differentiated effector memory CD45RA+ cells. Specimen: naive CD8+ T cells sorted from blood. These TCRs come from a man in his late teens or twenties in good health.

The chain joins TRBV6-4 to TRBJ1-1; D call uncertain. Germline V CDR1 and CDR2: MRHNA, SNTAGT. The CDR3 loop spans 15 amino acids. Trimming shortened V by 3 bases and J by 0 bases, and 11 bases separated the two germline ends. CDR3 nucleotide sequence: TGTGCCAGCAGTGATAGGTGTCATTTGAACACTGAAGCTTTCTTT. It yields the protein CASSDRCHLNTEAFF.

The gene calls are TRBV28 and TRBJ2-2; 12 positions agree with TRBD2. Germline CDR1 MDHEN, CDR2 SYDVKM. Germline trimming cut 8 bases from V and 3 bases from J; bases unmatched to any gene: 13. The CDR3 is 18 amino acids. This chain's CDR3 is CASSPGLAGGHYTGELFF. In DNA, the CDR3 is TGTGCCAGCTCGCCCGGCCTAGCGGGGGGGCATTACACCGGGGAGCTGTTTTTT.

The J gene is TRBJ1-2, the V gene TRBV4-1, with a tentative D call TRBD1 (5 bases). V was trimmed by 1 base and J by 4 bases, leaving 13 bases between them. The CDR3 spans 15 residues. CDR1 is MGHRA and CDR2 is YSYEKL in the germline V gene. The CDR3 sequence is CASSQVEGQGYGYTF. The CDR3 DNA follows: TGCGCCAGCAGCCAAGTGGAGGGCCAGGGCTATGGCTACACCTTC.

V and J are TRBV19 and TRBJ2-1, with 9 bases identical to TRBD1. In germline, CDR1 is LNHDA, CDR2 SQIVND (reference sequence). V was pared by 5 bases and J by 7 bases, with 6 bases of the junction left unmatched. The CDR3 has 14 amino acids. The CDR3 reads CASSGTGSSNEQFF. CDR3 nucleotide sequence: TGTGCCAGTAGTGGGACAGGGAGCTCGAATGAGCAGTTCTTC.

The CDR3 region has the DNA TGCAGTGCTATCGGGGACAATGAGCAGTTCTTC. Its protein product is CSAIGDNEQFF. The chain links TRBV20-1 to TRBJ2-1; weak D call: TRBD2 (5 bases). The ends were cut back, 4 bases at V and 5 bases at J, with 6 bases in the middle. From germline, CDR1 is DFQATT and CDR2 SNEGSKA (reference sequence). The CDR3 extends over 11 amino acids.

This chain joins TRBV6-5 and TRBJ2-3; 10 positions match TRBD1. Trimming removed 8 bases from V and 5 bases from J; junction bases left unmatched: 10. The CDR3 has 15 residues. Germline CDR1 and CDR2: MNHEY and SVGAGI. CDR3 DNA: TGTGCCAGCGGGTACGACAGGGGGCGTATAGATACGCAGTATTTT. It yields the protein CASGYDRGRIDTQYF.

This clone has a count of ten or more. The V gene is TRBV7-9, the J gene TRBJ1-1, with 8 nucleotides matching TRBD1. The length of the CDR3 is 13 residues. Germline V gives CDR1 SEHNR, CDR2 FQNEAQ (reference sequence). V lost 5 bases, J lost 8 bases, and 7 bases stayed unmatched. The CDR3 sequence: CASSPNTGGEAFF. The CDR3 region has the DNA TGTGCCAGCAGCCCCAACACAGGGGGGGAAGCTTTCTTT.